This entry concerns a single T cell receptor (beta chain). No antigen is known for it. This specimen comes from a study of monozygotic twins with inflammatory bowel disease. Findings and limits, study-wide: No separation of different T cell subtypes was possible. Inverse Simpson values showed less TCRbeta diversity in IBD patients than in their healthy co-twins.

An amount of 3500 ng of total RNA was used for each TCR library. TCRdb re-called the 5' RACE reads and catalogs CDR3 proteins one per entry, DNA excluded. Here the sample table reports about 380,000 distinct CDR3 sequences. The receptor's source is a human donor with ulcerative colitis or Crohn's disease, or a healthy co-twin of an affected twin (not recorded which). The sequenced material came from blood.

This chain's CDR3 is CASSRTGTSGGAYEQYF. The chain links TRBV3-1 to TRBJ2-7; there is no DNA to check the TCRdb D call of TRBD2. There are 17 residues in the CDR3. Germline V CDR1 and CDR2: LGHDT, YNNKEL (reference sequence).